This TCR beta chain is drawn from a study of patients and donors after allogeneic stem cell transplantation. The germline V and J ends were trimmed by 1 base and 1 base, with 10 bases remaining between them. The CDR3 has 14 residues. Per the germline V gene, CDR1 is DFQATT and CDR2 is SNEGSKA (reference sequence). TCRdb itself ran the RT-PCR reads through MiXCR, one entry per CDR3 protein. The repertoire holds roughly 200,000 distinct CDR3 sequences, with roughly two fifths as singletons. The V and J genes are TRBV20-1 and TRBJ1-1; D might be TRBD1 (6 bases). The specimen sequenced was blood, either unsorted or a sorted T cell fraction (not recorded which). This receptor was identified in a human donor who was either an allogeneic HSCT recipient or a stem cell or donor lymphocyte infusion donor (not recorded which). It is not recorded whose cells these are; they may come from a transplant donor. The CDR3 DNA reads TGCAGTGCTAGAGGTGGGACACCGAACACTGAAGCTTTCTTT. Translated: CSARGGTPNTEAFF.